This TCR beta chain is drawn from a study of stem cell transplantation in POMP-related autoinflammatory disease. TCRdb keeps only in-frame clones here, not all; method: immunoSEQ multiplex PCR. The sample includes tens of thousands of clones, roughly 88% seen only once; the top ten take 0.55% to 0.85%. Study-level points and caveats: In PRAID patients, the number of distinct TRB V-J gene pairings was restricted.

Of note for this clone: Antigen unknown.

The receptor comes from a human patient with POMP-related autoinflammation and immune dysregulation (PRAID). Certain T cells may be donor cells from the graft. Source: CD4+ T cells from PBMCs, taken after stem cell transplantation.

DNA of the CDR3: TGTGCCAGCAGTTCGGGGGTGGGTGAAGCTTTCTTT. This codes for CASSSGVGEAFF. The chain combines TRBV28 with TRBJ1-1, with a weak D call TRBD1 (5 bases). V was shortened by 4 bases and J by 7 bases, with 10 bases between the two germline ends. The germline V gene has CDR1 MDHEN and CDR2 SYDVKM. The CDR3 is 12 amino acids.